The present TCR beta chain was sequenced within a study of T cells after yellow fever vaccination. Each CDR3 protein is one row after TCRdb ran MiXCR on the 5' RACE reads. The sample records some 240,000 distinct CDR3 sequences, 5.2% being singletons. J lost 9 bases, V lost 4 bases, and 13 bases had no gene match. CDR1 and CDR2 from the germline V gene are SGHNT and YYREEE (reference sequence). The CDR3 runs 15 residues. The rearrangement joins TRBV5-4 to TRBJ2-5, with TRBD2 identical over 9 bases. The receptor was isolated from a man between 18 and 35 years old who received the YFV17D yellow fever vaccine. The material was CD4+ T cells sorted from PBMCs, obtained on the day of the yellow fever booster vaccination. CDR3 DNA sequence: TGTGCCAGCAGCCCCAGCGGGGGGCCATCAGGGGCCCAGTACTTC. Translated: CASSPSGGPSGAQYF.